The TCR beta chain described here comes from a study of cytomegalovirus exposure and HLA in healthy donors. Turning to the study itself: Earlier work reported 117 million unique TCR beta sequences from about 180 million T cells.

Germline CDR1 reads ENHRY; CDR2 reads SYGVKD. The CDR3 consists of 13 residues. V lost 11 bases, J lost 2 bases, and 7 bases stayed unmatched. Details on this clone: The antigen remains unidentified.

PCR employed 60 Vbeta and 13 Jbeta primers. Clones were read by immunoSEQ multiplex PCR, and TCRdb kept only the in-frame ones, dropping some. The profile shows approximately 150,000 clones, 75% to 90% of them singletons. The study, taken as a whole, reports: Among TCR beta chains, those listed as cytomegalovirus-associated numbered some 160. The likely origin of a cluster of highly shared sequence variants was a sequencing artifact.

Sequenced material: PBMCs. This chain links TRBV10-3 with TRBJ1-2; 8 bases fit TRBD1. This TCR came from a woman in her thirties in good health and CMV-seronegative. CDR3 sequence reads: CACADRANYGYTF. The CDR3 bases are TGTGCCTGTGCGGACAGGGCGAACTATGGCTACACCTTC.